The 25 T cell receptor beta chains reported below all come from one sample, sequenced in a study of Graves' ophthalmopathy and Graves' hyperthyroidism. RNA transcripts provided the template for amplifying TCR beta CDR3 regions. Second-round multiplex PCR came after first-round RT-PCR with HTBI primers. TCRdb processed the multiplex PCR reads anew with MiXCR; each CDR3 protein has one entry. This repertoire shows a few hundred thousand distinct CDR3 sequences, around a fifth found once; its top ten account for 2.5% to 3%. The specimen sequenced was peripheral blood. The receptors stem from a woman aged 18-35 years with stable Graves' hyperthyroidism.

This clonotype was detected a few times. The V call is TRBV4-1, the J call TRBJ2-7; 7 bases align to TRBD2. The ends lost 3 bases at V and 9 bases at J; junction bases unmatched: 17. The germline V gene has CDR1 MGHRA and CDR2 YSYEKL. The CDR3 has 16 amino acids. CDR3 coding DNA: TGCGCCAGCAGCCAGTGGGAGGGGAGTATAAAGAAAGGGCAGTACTTC. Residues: CASSQWEGSIKKGQYF.

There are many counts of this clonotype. The CDR3 loop is CASSYRGGTGELFF. The DNA of the CDR3 is TGTGCCAGCAGTTACAGGGGTGGGACCGGGGAGCTGTTTTTT. The chain uses TRBV28 and TRBJ2-2, with 7 bases fitting TRBD1. Germline-derived CDR1 and CDR2 are MDHEN and SYDVKM. The V and J ends lost 4 bases and 5 bases, in that order; junction bases with no gene match: 4. This CDR3 spans 14 amino acids.

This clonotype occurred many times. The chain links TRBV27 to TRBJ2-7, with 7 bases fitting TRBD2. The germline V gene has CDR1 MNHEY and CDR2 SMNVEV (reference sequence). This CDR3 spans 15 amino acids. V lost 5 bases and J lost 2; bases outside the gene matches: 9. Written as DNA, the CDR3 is TGTGCCAGCAGTCTGTCCTCGGGGGGAACCTACGAGCAGTACTTC. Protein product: CASSLSSGGTYEQYF.

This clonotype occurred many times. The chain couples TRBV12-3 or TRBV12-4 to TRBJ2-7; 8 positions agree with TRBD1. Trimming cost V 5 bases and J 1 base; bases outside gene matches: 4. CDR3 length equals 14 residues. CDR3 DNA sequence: TGTGCCAGCAGTACCGGACAGGGATCCTACGAGCAGTACTTC. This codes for CASSTGQGSYEQYF.

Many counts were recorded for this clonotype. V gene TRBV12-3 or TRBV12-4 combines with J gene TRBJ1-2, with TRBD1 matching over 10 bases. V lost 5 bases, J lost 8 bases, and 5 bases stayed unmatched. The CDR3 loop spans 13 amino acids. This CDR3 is CASSQTGGEGYTF. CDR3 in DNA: TGTGCCAGCAGTCAGACAGGGGGCGAAGGCTACACCTTC.

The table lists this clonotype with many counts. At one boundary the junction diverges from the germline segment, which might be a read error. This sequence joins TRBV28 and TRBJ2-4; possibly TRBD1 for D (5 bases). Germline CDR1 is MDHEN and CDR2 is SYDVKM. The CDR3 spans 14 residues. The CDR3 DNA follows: TGTGCCAGCAGCGAAGGGGTAGCCAAAAACATTAAGTACTTC. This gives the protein CASSEGVAKNIKYF.

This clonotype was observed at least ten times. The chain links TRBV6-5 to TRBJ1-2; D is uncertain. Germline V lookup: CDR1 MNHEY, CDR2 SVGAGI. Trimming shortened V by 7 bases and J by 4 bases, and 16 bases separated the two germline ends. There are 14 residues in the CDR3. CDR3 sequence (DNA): TGTGCCAGCACCTCTTTAGGAGGATCCTATGGCTACACCTTC. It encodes CASTSLGGSYGYTF.

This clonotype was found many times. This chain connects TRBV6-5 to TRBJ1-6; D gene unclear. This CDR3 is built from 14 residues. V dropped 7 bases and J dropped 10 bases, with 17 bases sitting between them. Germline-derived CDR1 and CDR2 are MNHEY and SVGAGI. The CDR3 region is CASIYGLGQSPLHF. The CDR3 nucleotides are TGTGCCAGCATTTATGGGCTAGGGCAGTCACCCCTCCACTTT.

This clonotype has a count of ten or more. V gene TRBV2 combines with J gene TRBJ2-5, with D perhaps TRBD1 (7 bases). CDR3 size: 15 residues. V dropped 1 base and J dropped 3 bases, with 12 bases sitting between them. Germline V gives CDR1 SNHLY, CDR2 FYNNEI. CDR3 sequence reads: CASSEDQGGEETQYF. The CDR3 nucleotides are TGTGCCAGCAGTGAAGACCAGGGGGGAGAAGAGACCCAGTACTTC.

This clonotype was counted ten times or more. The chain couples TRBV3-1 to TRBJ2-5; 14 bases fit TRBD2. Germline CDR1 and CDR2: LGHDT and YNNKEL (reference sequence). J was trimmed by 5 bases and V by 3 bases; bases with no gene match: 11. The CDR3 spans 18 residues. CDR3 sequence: CASSHRRGLAGGRETQYF. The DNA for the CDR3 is TGTGCCAGCAGCCATCGGCGCGGACTAGCGGGAGGTCGGGAGACCCAGTACTTC.

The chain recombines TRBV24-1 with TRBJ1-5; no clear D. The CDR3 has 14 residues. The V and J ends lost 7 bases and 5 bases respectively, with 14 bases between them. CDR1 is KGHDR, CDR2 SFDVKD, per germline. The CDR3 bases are TGTGCCACCAGAAACGTGGGCATCGATCAGCCCCAGCATTTT. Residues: CATRNVGIDQPQHF.

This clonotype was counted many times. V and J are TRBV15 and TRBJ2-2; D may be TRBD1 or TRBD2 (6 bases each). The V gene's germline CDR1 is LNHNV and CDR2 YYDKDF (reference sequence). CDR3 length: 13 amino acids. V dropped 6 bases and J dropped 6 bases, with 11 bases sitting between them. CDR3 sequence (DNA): TGTGCCACCAGTAGGGGGGCGGCCGGGGAGCTGTTTTTT. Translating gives CATSRGAAGELFF.

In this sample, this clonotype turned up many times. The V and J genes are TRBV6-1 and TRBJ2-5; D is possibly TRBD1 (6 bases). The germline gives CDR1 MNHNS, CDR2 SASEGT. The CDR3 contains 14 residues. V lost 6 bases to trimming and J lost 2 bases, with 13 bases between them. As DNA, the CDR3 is TGTGCCAGCAGGACCGGGACAACTCAAGAGACCCAGTACTTC. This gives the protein CASRTGTTQETQYF.

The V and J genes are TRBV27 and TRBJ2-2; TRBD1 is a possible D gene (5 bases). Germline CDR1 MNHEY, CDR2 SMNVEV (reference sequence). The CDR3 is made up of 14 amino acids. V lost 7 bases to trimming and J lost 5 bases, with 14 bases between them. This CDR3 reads CASTHARDTGELFF. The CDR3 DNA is TGTGCCAGCACGCATGCCAGGGATACCGGGGAGCTGTTTTTT.

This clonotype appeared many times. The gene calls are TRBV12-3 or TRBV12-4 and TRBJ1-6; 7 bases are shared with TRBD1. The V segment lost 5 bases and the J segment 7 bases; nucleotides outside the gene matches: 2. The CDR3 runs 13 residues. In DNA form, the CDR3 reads TGTGCCAGCAGTCAGGGGGTAAATTCACCCCTCCACTTT. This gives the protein CASSQGVNSPLHF.

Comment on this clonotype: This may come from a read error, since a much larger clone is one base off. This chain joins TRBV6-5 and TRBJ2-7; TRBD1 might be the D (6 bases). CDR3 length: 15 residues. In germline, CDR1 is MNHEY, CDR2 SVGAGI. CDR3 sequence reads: CASSLRTASGYGQYF. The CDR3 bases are TGTGCCAGCAGTTTACGGACAGCCTCCGGCTACGGGCAGTACTTC.

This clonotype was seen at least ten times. CDR3 amino acids: CASSLAGGLPGVIQYF. CDR3 bases: TGTGCCAGCAGCTTAGCCGGGGGACTCCCAGGAGTCATTCAGTACTTC. This rearrangement joins TRBV7-9 to TRBJ2-4; possible D gene TRBD2, 6 bases. The germline gives CDR1 SEHNR, CDR2 FQNEAQ (reference sequence). The germline V and J ends were trimmed by 0 bases and 9 bases, with 18 bases remaining between them. CDR3 length equals 16 residues.

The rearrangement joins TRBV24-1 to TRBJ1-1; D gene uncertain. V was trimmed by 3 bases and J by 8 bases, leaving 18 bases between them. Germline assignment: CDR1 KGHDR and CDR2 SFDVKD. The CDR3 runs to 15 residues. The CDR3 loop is CATSDPAGPWPEAFF. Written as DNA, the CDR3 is TGTGCCACCAGTGATCCCGCGGGCCCCTGGCCGGAAGCTTTCTTT.

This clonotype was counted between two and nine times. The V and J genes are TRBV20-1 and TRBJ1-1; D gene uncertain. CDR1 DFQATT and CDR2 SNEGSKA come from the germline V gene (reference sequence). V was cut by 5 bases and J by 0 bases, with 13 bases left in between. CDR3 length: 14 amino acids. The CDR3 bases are TGCAGTGCTGTACGTAGCGGAGTGAACACTGAAGCTTTCTTT. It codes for CSAVRSGVNTEAFF.

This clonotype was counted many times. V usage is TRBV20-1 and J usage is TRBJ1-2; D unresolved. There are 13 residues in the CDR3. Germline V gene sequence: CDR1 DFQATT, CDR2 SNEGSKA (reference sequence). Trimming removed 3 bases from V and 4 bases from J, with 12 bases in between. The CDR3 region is CSASNSEAYGYTF. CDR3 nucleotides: TGCAGTGCTAGTAACAGCGAAGCCTATGGCTACACCTTC.

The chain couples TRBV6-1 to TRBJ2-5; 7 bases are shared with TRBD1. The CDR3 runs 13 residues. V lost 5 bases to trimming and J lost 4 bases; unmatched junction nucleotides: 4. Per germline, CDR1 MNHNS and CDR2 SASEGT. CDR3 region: CASSPTGPETQYF. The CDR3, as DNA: TGTGCCAGCAGTCCGACAGGGCCAGAGACCCAGTACTTC.

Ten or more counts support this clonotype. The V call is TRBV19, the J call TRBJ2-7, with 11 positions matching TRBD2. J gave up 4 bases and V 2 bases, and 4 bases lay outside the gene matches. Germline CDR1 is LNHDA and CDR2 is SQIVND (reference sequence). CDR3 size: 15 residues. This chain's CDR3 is CASSIRLAGQYEQYF. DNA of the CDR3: TGTGCCAGTAGTATAAGACTAGCGGGACAGTACGAGCAGTACTTC. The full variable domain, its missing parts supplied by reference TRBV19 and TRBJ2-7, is DGGITQSPKYLFRKEGQNVTLSCEQNLNHDAMYWYRQDPGQGLRLIYYSQIVNDFQKGDIAEGYSVSREKKESFPLTVTSAQKNPTAFYLCASSIRLAGQYEQYFGPGTRLTVT.

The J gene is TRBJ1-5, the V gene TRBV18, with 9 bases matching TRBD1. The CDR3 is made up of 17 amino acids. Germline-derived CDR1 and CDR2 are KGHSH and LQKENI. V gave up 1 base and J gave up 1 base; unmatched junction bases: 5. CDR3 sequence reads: CASSPHDRGGSNQPQHF. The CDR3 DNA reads TGTGCCAGCTCACCACACGACAGGGGGGGCAGCAATCAGCCCCAGCATTTT.

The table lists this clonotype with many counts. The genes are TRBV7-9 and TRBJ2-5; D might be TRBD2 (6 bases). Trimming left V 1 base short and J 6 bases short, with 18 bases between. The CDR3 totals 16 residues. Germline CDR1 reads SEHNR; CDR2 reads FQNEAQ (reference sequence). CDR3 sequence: CASSLGGRGTGKTQYF. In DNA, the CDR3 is TGTGCCAGCAGCTTAGGGGGTCGCGGGACCGGAAAGACCCAGTACTTC.

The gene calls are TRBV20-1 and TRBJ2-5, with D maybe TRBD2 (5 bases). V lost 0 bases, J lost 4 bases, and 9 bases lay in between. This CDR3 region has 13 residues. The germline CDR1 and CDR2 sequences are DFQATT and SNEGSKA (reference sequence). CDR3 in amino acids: CSARDLAPETQYF. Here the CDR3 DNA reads TGCAGTGCTAGAGATCTAGCCCCAGAGACCCAGTACTTC.